Below are 13 T cell receptor beta chains sequenced from a single sample in a study of blood T cell repertoires in COVID-19. TCRdb's table, derived via immunoSEQ multiplex PCR, lists solely in-frame clones and lacks some. The sample comprises about 280,000 clones, around nine tenths of which are singletons, and about 10% rests with the top ten. The sample taken for sequencing was peripheral blood. All receptors derive from a middle-aged man with active or convalescent COVID-19.

V and J are TRBV6-5 and TRBJ1-2; 8 bases match TRBD1. V was pared by 5 bases and J by 5 bases, with 10 bases of the junction left unmatched. Germline V CDR1 and CDR2: MNHEY, SVGAGI. The CDR3 totals 15 residues. The CDR3 DNA reads as TGTGCCAGCAGTCGCCCCGGGACAGGTGCTTATGGCTACACCTTC. Amino acids: CASSRPGTGAYGYTF.

The genes are TRBV19 and TRBJ1-4; D unresolved. This CDR3 region has 11 residues. The germline CDR1 and CDR2 sequences are LNHDA and SQIVND (reference sequence). Trimming removed 8 bases from V and 5 bases from J, with 6 bases in between. This CDR3 is CASEGNEKLFF. The DNA for the CDR3 is TGTGCCAGTGAGGGAAATGAAAAACTGTTTTTT.

In this sample, this clone turned up once. The chain has TRBV15 and TRBJ2-6; D is ambiguous. The CDR3 sequence is 16 residues long. V lost 3 bases, J lost 0 bases, and 9 bases lay in between. CDR1 and CDR2 from the germline V gene are LNHNV and YYDKDF (reference sequence). The CDR3 spells CATSSPLNSGANVLTF. CDR3 DNA sequence: TGTGCCACCAGCAGTCCACTGAACTCTGGGGCCAACGTCCTGACTTTC.

The gene calls are TRBV3-1 (or the pseudogene TRBV3-2) and TRBJ1-5; possible D gene TRBD1, 6 bases. The V and J ends lost 4 bases and 1 base respectively, with 14 bases between them. The germline gives CDR1 LGHDT, CDR2 YNNKEL (reference sequence). The CDR3 covers 16 residues. The CDR3 here is CASSPQGFNSNQPQHF. DNA of the CDR3: TGTGCCAGCAGCCCTCAGGGGTTCAACAGCAATCAGCCCCAGCATTTT.

This chain's CDR3 is CASSSGSSSGNTIYF. DNA for the CDR3: TGTGCCAGCAGCTCAGGGTCGTCCTCTGGAAACACCATATATTTT. The chain joins TRBV7-9 to TRBJ1-3; D might be TRBD1 (5 bases). The CDR3 is 15 residues long. V gave up 4 bases and J gave up 0 bases, with 10 bases separating them. CDR1 and CDR2 from the germline V gene are SEHNR and FQNEAQ (reference sequence).

The chain has TRBV5-1 and TRBJ2-1, with 9 bases lining up with TRBD2. The CDR3 consists of 16 residues. The germline gives CDR1 SGHRS, CDR2 YFSETQ. Trimming removed 0 bases from V and 3 bases from J; junction bases left unmatched: 4. In nucleotides, the CDR3 is TGCGCCAGCAGCTTGGGTGCGGGAGGGAACTACAATGAGCAGTTCTTC. Translation gives CASSLGAGGNYNEQFF.

The chain recombines TRBV10-2 with TRBJ2-5; 9 nucleotides line up with TRBD1. From germline, CDR1 is WSHSY and CDR2 SAAADI. The CDR3 has 14 amino acids. The V segment lost 6 bases and the J segment 5 bases; nucleotides outside the gene matches: 7. The DNA for the CDR3 is TGCGCCAGCAGCCGGACAGGGGCAGGGGAGACCCAGTACTTC. Its protein is CASSRTGAGETQYF.

The V and J genes are TRBV29-1 and TRBJ2-7; 9 positions agree with TRBD2. Germline V CDR1 and CDR2: SQVTM, ANQGSEA. The CDR3 runs to 12 residues. The trim removed 4 bases at V and 7 bases at J, leaving 5 bases unmatched. CDR3 bases: TGCAGCGTTGGAGCGGGAGGCGATGAGCAGTACTTC. This gives the protein CSVGAGGDEQYF.

V usage is TRBV19 and J usage is TRBJ1-5; D is unclear. Germline V gene lookup returns CDR1 LNHDA and CDR2 SQIVND (reference sequence). V lost 5 bases to trimming and J lost 7 bases, with 12 bases between them. CDR3 length: 13 residues. The DNA for the CDR3 is TGTGCCAGTAGTCCATTGCCCGAGCAGCCCCAGCATTTT. Translation: CASSPLPEQPQHF.

This clone has only a few counts. V and J are TRBV13 and TRBJ1-2; D ambiguous. Trimming shortened V by 3 bases and J by 1 base, and 9 bases separated the two germline ends. Germline CDR1 PRHDT, CDR2 FYEKMQ (reference sequence). The length of the CDR3 is 14 residues. The CDR3 nucleotides are TGTGCCAGCAGCTTCGAACCGGTTAACTATGGCTACACCTTC. Protein product: CASSFEPVNYGYTF.

The chain uses TRBV29-1 and TRBJ1-2; D may be TRBD1 (6 bases). This CDR3 region has 14 residues. The germline V and J ends were trimmed by 7 bases and 7 bases, with 22 bases remaining between them. Germline V lookup: CDR1 SQVTM, CDR2 ANQGSEA. CDR3 in amino acids: CSAGPGRGIGGYTF. The CDR3 DNA reads TGCAGCGCGGGCCCGGGCAGGGGAATCGGTGGCTACACCTTC.

This rearrangement joins TRBV19 to TRBJ1-5, with a weak D call TRBD1 (5 bases). V gave up 9 bases and J gave up 4 bases, with 13 bases separating them. This CDR3 spans 13 amino acids. Germline lookup yields CDR1 LNHDA and CDR2 SQIVND (reference sequence). CDR3 region: CASARTRNQPQHF. Written as DNA, the CDR3 is TGTGCCAGCGCCCGGACACGGAATCAGCCCCAGCATTTT.

V gene TRBV19 combines with J gene TRBJ1-4; D ambiguous. Trimming took off 7 bases at V and 8 bases at J, with 23 bases between the two ends. CDR3 length: 16 amino acids. Germline lookup yields CDR1 LNHDA and CDR2 SQIVND (reference sequence). The CDR3, as DNA: TGTGCCAGTACCTCCCGGGGAGGCACTAATGGGGAAAAACTGTTTTTT. Protein sequence: CASTSRGGTNGEKLFF.